The rows below give T cell receptor beta chains drawn from one sample of a study of control samples from healthy donors and cancer patients. Sequencing used immunoSEQ multiplex PCR; TCRdb keeps in-frame clones, though not all of them. The data contain roughly 73,000 clones, around 94% of them singletons. Sequencing used blood. All receptors come from a woman aged 60-70 years in good health. Each CDR3 is given with its conserved first and last residue. Each record gives: clone size, J gene, D gene, V gene, CDR3 protein, CDR3 DNA. D genes are given only for firm matches. Only part of the rows carry a size: once, few, many, or a class if the clone is expanded.

abundance: NA
j_gene: TRBJ2-1
d_gene: NA
v_gene: TRBV4-2
CDR3aa: CASSQAQGTYNEQFF
CDR3nt: TGTGCCAGCAGCCAAGCGCAGGGCACCTACAATGAGCAGTTCTTC

abundance: NA
j_gene: TRBJ1-2
d_gene: NA
v_gene: TRBV24-1
CDR3aa: CATSDPHDSNYGYTF
CDR3nt: TGTGCCACCAGTGACCCACACGACTCTAACTATGGCTACACCTTC

abundance: many
j_gene: TRBJ2-3
d_gene: TRBD2
v_gene: TRBV29-1
CDR3aa: CSVAVAGDTQYF
CDR3nt: TGCAGCGTGGCGGTAGCGGGAGATACGCAGTATTTT

abundance: NA
j_gene: TRBJ2-3
d_gene: TRBD2
v_gene: TRBV9
CDR3aa: CASSSPGGSTDTQYF
CDR3nt: TGTGCCAGCAGCTCTCCCGGGGGGAGCACAGATACGCAGTATTTT

abundance: NA
j_gene: TRBJ1-4
d_gene: NA
v_gene: TRBV27
CDR3aa: CASSLKGDRKLFF
CDR3nt: TGTGCCAGCAGTTTAAAGGGGGACCGTAAACTGTTTTTT

abundance: NA
j_gene: TRBJ1-3
d_gene: NA
v_gene: TRBV7-9
CDR3aa: CASSQGQGNTIYF
CDR3nt: TGTGCCAGCAGCCAAGGGCAGGGAAACACCATATATTTT

abundance: once
j_gene: TRBJ2-2
d_gene: TRBD1
v_gene: TRBV28
CDR3aa: CASRLTGAGELFF
CDR3nt: TGTGCCAGCAGGTTGACAGGGGCCGGGGAGCTGTTTTTT

abundance: NA
j_gene: TRBJ1-4
d_gene: NA
v_gene: TRBV3-1/TRBV3-2
CDR3aa: CASSPWLNEKLFF
CDR3nt: TGTGCCAGCAGCCCATGGTTGAATGAAAAACTGTTTTTT

abundance: NA
j_gene: TRBJ1-1
d_gene: NA
v_gene: TRBV11-2
CDR3aa: CASSLEDRLNTEAFF
CDR3nt: TGTGCCAGCAGCTTAGAAGACAGGTTGAACACTGAAGCTTTCTTT

abundance: once
j_gene: TRBJ1-5
d_gene: TRBD1
v_gene: TRBV6-1
CDR3aa: CASSDLHGNRGSNQPQHF
CDR3nt: TGTGCCAGCAGTGACCTACATGGTAACAGGGGATCCAATCAGCCCCAGCATTTT

abundance: NA
j_gene: TRBJ2-7
d_gene: TRBD1
v_gene: TRBV24-1
CDR3aa: CATSDYSTGTGLYEQYF
CDR3nt: TGTGCCACCAGTGATTATTCCACCGGGACAGGTCTCTACGAGCAGTACTTC

abundance: NA
j_gene: TRBJ2-5
d_gene: NA
v_gene: TRBV30
CDR3aa: CAWREKGRETQYF
CDR3nt: TGTGCCTGGAGGGAGAAGGGGAGAGAGACCCAGTACTTC

abundance: NA
j_gene: TRBJ2-2
d_gene: NA
v_gene: TRBV19
CDR3aa: CASRAPLPNTGELFF
CDR3nt: TGTGCCAGTAGAGCCCCCTTACCGAACACCGGGGAGCTGTTTTTT

abundance: NA
j_gene: TRBJ1-4
d_gene: TRBD1
v_gene: TRBV28
CDR3aa: CASSFSGTGFSKLFF
CDR3nt: TGTGCCAGCAGTTTCTCCGGGACAGGATTCTCAAAACTGTTTTTT

abundance: once
j_gene: TRBJ2-2
d_gene: TRBD1
v_gene: TRBV9
CDR3aa: CASSVSGQGGTGELFF
CDR3nt: TGTGCCAGCAGCGTATCCGGACAGGGCGGGACCGGGGAGCTGTTTTTT